This T cell receptor (beta chain) was obtained from a study of CD4+ T cells in melanoma. Study-wide results and limits: Reportedly, melanoma neoantigen-specific CD4+ T cells showed varied differentiation states. A reported correlation linked neoantigen-specific CD4+ T cells to CD8+, macrophage and B cell function.

Of note for this clone: Its antigen remains unidentified.

There are 15 residues in the CDR3. Trimming took 4 bases from V and 0 from J, leaving 11 bases between them. The V gene's germline CDR1 is SGHKS and CDR2 YYEKEE (reference sequence). Using immunoSEQ multiplex PCR, the repertoire was profiled, and TCRdb retains in-frame clones only, with some absent. Of around 130,000 clones in the sample, 80% to 95% were seen once. The clonotype was recovered from a human donor with melanoma. The chain joins TRBV5-5 to TRBJ1-5; D is ambiguous. CDR3 loop: CASSPRSYSNQPQHF. The CDR3, as DNA: TGTGCCAGCAGCCCTCGGAGTTATAGCAATCAGCCCCAGCATTTT. Using reference TRBV5-5 and TRBJ1-5 for the parts outside the CDR3, the full variable domain is DAGVTQSPTHLIKTRGQQVTLRCSPISGHKSVSWYQQVLGQGPQFIFQYYEKEERGRGNFPDRFSARQFPNYSSELNVNALLLGDSALYLCASSPRSYSNQPQHFGDGTRLSIL.